The 24 T cell receptor beta chains below come from one sample, sequenced in a study of blood T cells in healthy people across ages. A second PCR of 7 to 11 cycles used a sample-barcoded 5' primer and a J-beta primer mix. One entry per CDR3 protein, called by TCRdb with MiXCR from the 5' RACE reads. The repertoire holds 650,000 to 1,000,000 distinct CDR3 sequences, about 45% seen once, with 15% to 20% in the top ten. The sample consisted of blood. Source of these receptors: a man older than 75 in good health.

This clonotype appeared many times. The V call is TRBV21-1, the J call TRBJ2-7; the tabulated D call, TRBD1, remains unverified against the DNA. TRBV21-1 is classified as a pseudogene. The CDR3 runs to 17 residues. The CDR3: CASGKWDRAGEVREQYF. The CDR3 DNA follows: TGTGCCAGCGGAAAGTGGGACAGGGCTGGAGAGGTGCGCGAGCAGTACTTC.

The chain has TRBV10-3 and TRBJ2-7, with TRBD2 matching 12 bases. The ends lost 5 bases at V and 5 bases at J; junction bases unmatched: 16. The CDR3 sequence is 18 residues long. The germline CDR1 and CDR2 sequences are ENHRY and SYGVKD. The CDR3 region is CAISPVKTSGGYGDEQYF. DNA for the CDR3: TGTGCCATCAGTCCCGTCAAGACTAGCGGGGGATATGGGGACGAGCAGTACTTC.

As DNA, the CDR3 is TGCAGTGCCCAATTAGCCCCGGAGACCCAGTACTTC. It is translated as CSAQLAPETQYF. The genes are TRBV20-1 and TRBJ2-5, with D uncertain. This CDR3 comprises 12 residues. The germline V gene has CDR1 DFQATT and CDR2 SNEGSKA (reference sequence). V was trimmed by 6 bases and J by 5 bases, leaving 13 bases between them.

To note about this clonotype: Because it lacks the conserved phenylalanine or tryptophan at the end, this CDR3 is likely a read error. J is TRBJ2-2 and V is TRBV24-1; D possibly corresponds to TRBD1 (6 bases). The V gene's germline CDR1 is KGHDR and CDR2 SFDVKD. CDR3 size: 16 residues. Trimming stripped 4 bases from V and 0 bases from J, with 11 bases between. The CDR3 nucleotides are TGTGCCACCAGTGACCCGGACAGATCGAACACCGGGGAGCTGTTTTTA. As protein: CATSDPDRSNTGELFL.

In its sample, this clonotype was seen a few times. This sequence joins TRBV29-1 and TRBJ2-3; D is perhaps TRBD1 or TRBD2 (6 bases each). This CDR3 is built from 11 residues. The germline V gene has CDR1 SQVTM and CDR2 ANQGSEA. With 6 bases removed from V and 5 bases from J, the gap between germline ends came to 9 bases. CDR3 sequence (DNA): TGCAGCGTAAAGGGGGGAGATACGCAGTATTTT. Protein sequence: CSVKGGDTQYF.

This clonotype turned up a few times. The gene calls are TRBV27 and TRBJ2-5; TRBD1 might be the D (6 bases). Germline assignment: CDR1 MNHEY and CDR2 SMNVEV (reference sequence). The CDR3 has 13 amino acids. Trimming removed 6 bases at V and 2 bases at J, with 10 bases between. The CDR3 DNA sequence: TGTGCCAGCAGGGGACATCTACAAGAGACCCAGTACTTC. Encoded protein: CASRGHLQETQYF.

A remark on this clonotype: This may come from a read error, since a much larger clone is one base off. The chain is built from TRBV10-3 and TRBJ2-5; weak D call: TRBD2 (5 bases). The assigned J gene may be wrong: the sequence end matches TRBJ2-7 better. The CDR3 totals 16 residues. CDR1 is ENHRY, CDR2 SYGVKD, per germline. CDR3 coding DNA: TGTGCCATCAGTGAGTCGATGAGAGGGAGCTCCTACGAGCAGTACTTC. Its protein is CAISESMRGSSYEQYF.

The rearrangement uses TRBV5-8 and TRBJ2-3; 8 bases agree with TRBD2. Looked up from germline, CDR1 is SGHTS and CDR2 is YDEGEE. CDR3 length equals 15 residues. V was clipped by 2 bases and J by 3 bases; unmatched bases: 5. CDR3 DNA: TGTGCCAGCAGCTTTAACGGGAGGGATACAGATACGCAGTATTTT. It is translated as CASSFNGRDTDTQYF.

The V call is TRBV28, the J call TRBJ2-3; D gene ambiguous. The germline gives CDR1 MDHEN, CDR2 SYDVKM. The CDR3 length is 12 residues. V lost 5 bases to trimming and J lost 6 bases, with 9 bases between them. In DNA, the CDR3 is TGTGCCAGCAGTGGGGATTTGGATACGCAGTATTTT. It is translated as CASSGDLDTQYF.

This clonotype was counted only a few times. This chain links TRBV20-1 with TRBJ1-1; the D gene is possibly TRBD1 (5 bases). This CDR3 comprises 12 residues. CDR1 DFQATT and CDR2 SNEGSKA come from the germline V gene (reference sequence). V dropped 5 bases and J dropped 4 bases, with 11 bases sitting between them. The DNA of the CDR3 is TGCAGTGCTGGTGGGAGGGGCACTGAAGCTTTCTTT. It translates to CSAGGRGTEAFF.

The chain is built from TRBV29-1 and TRBJ1-1; unclear D gene. Germline lookup yields CDR1 SQVTM and CDR2 ANQGSEA. The V and J ends lost 7 bases and 1 base respectively, with 10 bases between them. The CDR3 extends over 12 amino acids. The CDR3 region is CSGIRGNTEAFF. The DNA for the CDR3 is TGCAGCGGGATACGGGGGAACACTGAAGCTTTCTTT.

This clonotype has ten or more counts. The chain combines TRBV24-1 with TRBJ2-7; D is perhaps TRBD1 (6 bases). Trimming took off 1 base at V and 7 bases at J, with 16 bases between the two ends. Germline V CDR1 and CDR2: KGHDR, SFDVKD. This CDR3 is 15 amino acids long. CDR3 in DNA: TGTGCCACCAGTGATTTTCGCAGGGGACGCAATGAGCAGTACTTC. Translating gives CATSDFRRGRNEQYF.

The V gene is TRBV2, the J gene TRBJ2-3; a weak D match, TRBD1 (6 bases). The CDR3 has 13 residues. V lost 6 bases and J lost 5, with 12 bases in between. The germline V gene encodes CDR1 SNHLY and CDR2 FYNNEI. The CDR3 loop is CASSDRSRDTQYF. In DNA, the CDR3 is TGTGCCAGCAGCGACAGGTCCAGAGATACGCAGTATTTT.

The CDR3 DNA is TGTGCCAGCAGGACCGGGACAGGACCATTGGAGACCCAGTACTTC. Translated: CASRTGTGPLETQYF. This chain links TRBV12-3 or TRBV12-4 with TRBJ2-5, with 8 bases aligning to TRBD1. CDR3 length equals 15 residues. After removal of 6 bases from V and 5 bases from J, the junction contained 11 bases not matched to a gene.

The DNA for the CDR3 is TGTGCCACCAGCAGAGCCGATAGGTCCCCTCGACCCGAGCAGTACTTC. Amino acids: CATSRADRSPRPEQYF. This chain links TRBV15 with TRBJ2-7; no clear D. The V gene lost 1 base and the J gene lost 6 bases, with 19 bases spanning the gap. The CDR3 covers 16 residues. Germline CDR1 is LNHNV and CDR2 is YYDKDF (reference sequence). Filled out from reference TRBV15 and TRBJ2-7, the complete variable domain reads DAMVIQNPRYQVTQFGKPVTLSCSQTLNHNVMYWYQQKSSQAPKLLFHYYDKDFNNEADTPDNFQSRRPNTSFCFLDIRSPGLGDTAMYLCATSRADRSPRPEQYFGPGTRLTVT.

The chain carries TRBV9 and TRBJ1-3, with a tentative D call TRBD1 (5 bases). The V and J ends lost 4 bases and 6 bases respectively, with 20 bases between them. Looked up from germline, CDR1 is SGDLS and CDR2 is YYNGEE. The CDR3 contains 16 residues. CDR3 in DNA: TGTGCCAGCAGCCATCGGGTGGACATTCGCGCAAACACCATATATTTT. Its translation is CASSHRVDIRANTIYF.

J is TRBJ1-4 and V is TRBV21-1. TRBV21-1 is a pseudogene segment. The CDR3 runs 14 residues. The CDR3 coding sequence is TGTGCCAGCAGCAAAGAAGGCCTCGGCGAAAAACTGTTTTTT. It translates to CASSKEGLGEKLFF.

A few counts support this clonotype. This may be a read error, as it is one base from a much larger clone. This chain uses TRBV29-1 with TRBJ2-5; 11 bases match TRBD2. Germline lookup yields CDR1 SQVTM and CDR2 ANQGSEA. CDR3 length: 12 residues. Unmatched junction bases numbered 9, after V lost 7 bases and J lost 11 bases. The CDR3 DNA sequence: TGCAGCGCCGGGACTAGCGGATTTGAGCAGTACTTC. Its protein is CSAGTSGFEQYF.

The chain links TRBV24-1 to TRBJ2-5; tentative D call: TRBD2 (6 bases). Looked up from germline, CDR1 is KGHDR and CDR2 is SFDVKD. V was cut by 4 bases and J by 0 bases, with 11 bases left in between. The CDR3 spans 15 residues. CDR3 residues: CATSDLSGNQETQYF. In nucleotides, the CDR3 is TGTGCCACCAGTGACCTTAGCGGAAACCAAGAGACCCAGTACTTC.

This clonotype came up once. It may be a read error: a sequence one base away is much more abundant. The rearrangement uses TRBV11-2 and TRBJ2-4; 10 bases align to TRBD1. The J call is uncertain, as TRBJ2-7 better fits the DNA end. This CDR3 is 15 amino acids long. The germline V gene has CDR1 SGHAT and CDR2 FQNNGV. The CDR3 spells CANSSAPGQGYEQYF. The CDR3 DNA sequence: TGTGCCAACAGCTCCGCGCCGGGACAGGGGTACGAGCAGTACTTC.

V gene TRBV7-9 combines with J gene TRBJ1-1; D perhaps matches TRBD1 (5 bases). Germline-derived CDR1 and CDR2 are SEHNR and FQNEAQ (reference sequence). V lost 5 bases to trimming and J lost 0 bases, with 13 bases between them. The CDR3 runs 15 residues. The CDR3 region has the DNA TGTGCCAGCAGCCAAGACGGGGGAATGAACACTGAAGCTTTCTTT. It translates to CASSQDGGMNTEAFF.

The chain couples TRBV5-6 to TRBJ2-3; D is undetermined. Trimming removed 2 bases at V and 7 bases at J, with 11 bases between. Per germline, CDR1 SGHDT and CDR2 YYEEEE. CDR3 length equals 13 residues. CDR3 sequence: CASSLPDINTQYF. CDR3 sequence (DNA): TGTGCCAGCAGCTTACCCGACATTAATACGCAGTATTTT.

In its sample, this clonotype was seen many times. The V and J genes are TRBV27 and TRBJ2-3; D is undetermined. Germline values: CDR1 MNHEY, CDR2 SMNVEV (reference sequence). Trimming stripped 2 bases from V and 3 bases from J, with 12 bases between. The CDR3 totals 15 residues. The CDR3 nucleotides are TGTGCCAGCAGTTTAGCCTACCTAGGAACAGATACGCAGTATTTT. Its protein product is CASSLAYLGTDTQYF.

V gene TRBV10-3 combines with J gene TRBJ2-7, with TRBD1 matching 7 bases. This CDR3 spans 13 amino acids. Germline V gene lookup returns CDR1 ENHRY and CDR2 SYGVKD. J gave up 5 bases and V 6 bases, and 7 bases lay outside the gene matches. DNA for the CDR3: TGTGCCATCAGGCTGGGACAGTTTAACGAGCAGTACTTC. As protein: CAIRLGQFNEQYF.